Detailed here is one T cell receptor (beta chain). Its specificity is not known. One end of the junction does not line up with germline, which may come from a read error. Clones were read by immunoSEQ multiplex PCR, and TCRdb kept only the in-frame ones, dropping some. This sample yields hundreds of thousands of clones, of which roughly 77% are seen a single time; about 6% belongs to the top ten. This specimen belongs to a study of cytotoxic CD8 clonotypes in ibrutinib-treated CLL. Overall study context: Outcomes included 24 partial and 2 complete responses; after median roughly 70 months, roughly 14 stayed remitted and roughly twelve progressed. Study results and limitations: The clonality went up when patients responded to ibrutinib and dropped back toward baseline at progression. Sustained-remission and progressing patients diverged in sampling times. In comparison with age-matched healthy donors, baseline clonality was higher and tracked circulating CD8+ T-cell counts.

Germline-derived CDR1 and CDR2 are SSHAT and FNYEAQ (reference sequence). This CDR3 has 14 residues. This chain uses TRBV7-7 with TRBJ2-5, with D maybe TRBD2 (5 bases). This TCR came from a human donor with chronic lymphocytic leukemia. The sample here was PBMCs, taken after 12 months of ibrutinib treatment. The CDR3 loop is CASSSRGLQETQYF. The DNA for the CDR3 is TGTGCTAGCAGCTCAAGAGGACTCCAAGAGACCCAGTACTTC.